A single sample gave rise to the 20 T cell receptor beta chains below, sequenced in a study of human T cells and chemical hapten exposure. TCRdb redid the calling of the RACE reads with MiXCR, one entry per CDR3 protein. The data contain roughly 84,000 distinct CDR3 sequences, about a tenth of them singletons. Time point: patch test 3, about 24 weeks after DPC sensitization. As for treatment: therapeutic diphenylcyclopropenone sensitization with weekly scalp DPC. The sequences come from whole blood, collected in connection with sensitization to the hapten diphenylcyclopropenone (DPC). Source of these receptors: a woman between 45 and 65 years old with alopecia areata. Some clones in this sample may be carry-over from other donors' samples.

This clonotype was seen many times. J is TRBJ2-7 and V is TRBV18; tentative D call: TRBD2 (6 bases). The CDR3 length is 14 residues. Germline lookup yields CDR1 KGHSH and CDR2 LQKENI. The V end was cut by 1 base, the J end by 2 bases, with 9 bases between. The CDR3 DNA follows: TGTGCCAGCTCACCACGCGGGGCAACCTACGAGCAGTACTTC. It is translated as CASSPRGATYEQYF.

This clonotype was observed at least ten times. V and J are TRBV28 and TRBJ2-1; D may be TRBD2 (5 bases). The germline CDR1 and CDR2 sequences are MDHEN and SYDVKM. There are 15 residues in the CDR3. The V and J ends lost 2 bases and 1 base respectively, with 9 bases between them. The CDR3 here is CASSLKSGSYNEQFF. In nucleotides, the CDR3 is TGTGCCAGCAGTTTAAAGAGCGGTTCCTACAATGAGCAGTTCTTC.

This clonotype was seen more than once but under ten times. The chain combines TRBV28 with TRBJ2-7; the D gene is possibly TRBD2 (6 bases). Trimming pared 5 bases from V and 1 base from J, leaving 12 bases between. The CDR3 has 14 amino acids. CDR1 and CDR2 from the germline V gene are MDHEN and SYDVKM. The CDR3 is CASSSVAESYEQYF. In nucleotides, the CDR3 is TGTGCCAGCAGTAGCGTAGCGGAGTCCTACGAGCAGTACTTC.

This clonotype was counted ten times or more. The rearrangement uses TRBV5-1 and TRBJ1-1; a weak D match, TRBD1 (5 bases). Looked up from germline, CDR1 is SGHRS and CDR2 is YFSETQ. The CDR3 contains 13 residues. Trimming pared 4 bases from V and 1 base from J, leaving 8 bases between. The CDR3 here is CASSRTGNTEAFF. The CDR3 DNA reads TGCGCCAGCAGCCGAACAGGGAACACTGAAGCTTTCTTT.

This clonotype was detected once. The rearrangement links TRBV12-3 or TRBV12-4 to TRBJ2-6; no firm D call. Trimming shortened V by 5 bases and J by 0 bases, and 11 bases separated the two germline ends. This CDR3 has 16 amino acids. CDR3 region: CASSARWNSGANVLTF. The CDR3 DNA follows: TGTGCCAGCAGTGCCCGGTGGAACTCTGGGGCCAACGTCCTGACTTTC.

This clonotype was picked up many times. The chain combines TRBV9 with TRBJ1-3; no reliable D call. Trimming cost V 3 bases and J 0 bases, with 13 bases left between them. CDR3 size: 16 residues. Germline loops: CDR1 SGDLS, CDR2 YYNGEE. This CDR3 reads CASSAAGRISGNTIYF. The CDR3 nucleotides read TGTGCCAGCAGCGCCGCAGGACGGATCTCTGGAAACACCATATATTTT.

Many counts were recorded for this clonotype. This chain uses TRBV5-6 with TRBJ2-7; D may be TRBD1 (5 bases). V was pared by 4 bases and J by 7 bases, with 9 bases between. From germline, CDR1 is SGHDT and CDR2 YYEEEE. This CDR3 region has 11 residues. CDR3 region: CASSTRAEQYF. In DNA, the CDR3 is TGTGCCAGCAGCACCAGGGCTGAGCAGTACTTC.

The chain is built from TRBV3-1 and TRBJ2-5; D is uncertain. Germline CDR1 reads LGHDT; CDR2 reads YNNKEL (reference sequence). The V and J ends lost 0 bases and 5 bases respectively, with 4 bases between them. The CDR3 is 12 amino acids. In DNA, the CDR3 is TGTGCCAGCAGCCAAGACAGGGAGACCCAGTACTTC. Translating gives CASSQDRETQYF.

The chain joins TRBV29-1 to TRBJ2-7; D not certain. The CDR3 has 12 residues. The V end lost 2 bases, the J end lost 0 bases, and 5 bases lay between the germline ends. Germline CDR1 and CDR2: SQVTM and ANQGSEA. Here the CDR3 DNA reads TGCAGCGTTGAACAGGCCTCCTACGAGCAGTACTTC. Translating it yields CSVEQASYEQYF.

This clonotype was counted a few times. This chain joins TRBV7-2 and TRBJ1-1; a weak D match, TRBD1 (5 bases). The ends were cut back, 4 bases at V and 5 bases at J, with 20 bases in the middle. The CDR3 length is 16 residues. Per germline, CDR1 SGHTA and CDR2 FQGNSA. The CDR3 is CASSSWGGVRVTEAFF. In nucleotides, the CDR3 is TGTGCCAGCAGCTCCTGGGGGGGTGTCAGGGTGACTGAAGCTTTCTTT.

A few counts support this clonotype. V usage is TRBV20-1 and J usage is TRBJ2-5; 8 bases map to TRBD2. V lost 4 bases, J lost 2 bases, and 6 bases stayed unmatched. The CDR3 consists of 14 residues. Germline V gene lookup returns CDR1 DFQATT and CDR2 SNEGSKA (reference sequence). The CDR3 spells CSAIGGRRQETQYF. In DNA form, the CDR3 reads TGCAGTGCTATTGGCGGGAGGAGGCAAGAGACCCAGTACTTC.

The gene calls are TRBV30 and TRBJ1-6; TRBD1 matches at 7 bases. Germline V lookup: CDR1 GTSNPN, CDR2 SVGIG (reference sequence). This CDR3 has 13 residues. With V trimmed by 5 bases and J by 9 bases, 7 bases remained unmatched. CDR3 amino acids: CAWDRVRGSPLHF. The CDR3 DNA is TGTGCCTGGGACAGGGTCCGTGGTTCACCCCTCCACTTT.

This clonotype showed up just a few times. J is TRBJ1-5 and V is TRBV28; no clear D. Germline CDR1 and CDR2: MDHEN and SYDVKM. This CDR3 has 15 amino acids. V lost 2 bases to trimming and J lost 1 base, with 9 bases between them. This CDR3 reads CASSLTSWSNQPQHF. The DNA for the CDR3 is TGTGCCAGCAGTTTAACCTCTTGGAGCAATCAGCCCCAGCATTTT.

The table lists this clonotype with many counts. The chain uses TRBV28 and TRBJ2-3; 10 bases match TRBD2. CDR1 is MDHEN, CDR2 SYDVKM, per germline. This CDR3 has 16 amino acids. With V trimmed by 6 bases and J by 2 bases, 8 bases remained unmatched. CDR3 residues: CASRGWTSGPTDTQYF. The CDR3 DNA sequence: TGTGCCAGCAGGGGATGGACTAGCGGCCCCACAGATACGCAGTATTTT.

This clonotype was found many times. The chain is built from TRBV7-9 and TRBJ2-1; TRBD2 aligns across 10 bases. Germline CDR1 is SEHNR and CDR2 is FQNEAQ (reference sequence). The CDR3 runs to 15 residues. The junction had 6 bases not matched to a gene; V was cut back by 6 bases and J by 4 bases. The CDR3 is CASRPLAGVYNEQFF. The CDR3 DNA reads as TGTGCCAGCAGACCTCTAGCGGGGGTTTACAATGAGCAGTTCTTC.

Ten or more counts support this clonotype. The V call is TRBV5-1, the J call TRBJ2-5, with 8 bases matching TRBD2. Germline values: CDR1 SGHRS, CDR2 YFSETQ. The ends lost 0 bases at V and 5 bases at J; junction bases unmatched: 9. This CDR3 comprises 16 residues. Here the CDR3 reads CASSLETGGPQETQYF. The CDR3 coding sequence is TGCGCCAGCAGCTTGGAAACGGGAGGGCCACAGGAGACCCAGTACTTC.

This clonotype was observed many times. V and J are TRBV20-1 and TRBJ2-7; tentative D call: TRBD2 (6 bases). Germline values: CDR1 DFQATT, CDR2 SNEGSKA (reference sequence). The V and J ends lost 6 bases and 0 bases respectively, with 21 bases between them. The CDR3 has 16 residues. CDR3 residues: CSALGDWGTRSYEQYF. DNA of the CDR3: TGCAGTGCCTTAGGGGACTGGGGGACCCGCTCCTACGAGCAGTACTTC.

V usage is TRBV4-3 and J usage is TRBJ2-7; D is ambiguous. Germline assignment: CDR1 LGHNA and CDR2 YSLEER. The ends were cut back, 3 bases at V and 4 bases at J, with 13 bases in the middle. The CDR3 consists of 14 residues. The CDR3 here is CASSQETAGYEQYF. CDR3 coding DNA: TGCGCCAGCAGCCAGGAAACAGCAGGATACGAGCAGTACTTC.

Written as DNA, the CDR3 is TGTGCCACCAGTGATCCTAGACTAGCGGGAGTGAGGACAGATACGCAGTATTTT. Protein sequence: CATSDPRLAGVRTDTQYF. The V gene is TRBV24-1, the J gene TRBJ2-3; 12 positions agree with TRBD2. Looked up from germline, CDR1 is KGHDR and CDR2 is SFDVKD. V lost 3 bases and J lost 3; bases outside the gene matches: 9. The CDR3 spans 18 residues.

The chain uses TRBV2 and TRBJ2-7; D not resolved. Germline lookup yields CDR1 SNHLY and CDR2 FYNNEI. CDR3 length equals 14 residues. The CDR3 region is CDSVSPQPTYEQYF. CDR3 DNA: TGTGATTCTGTTAGCCCCCAGCCTACCTACGAGCAGTACTTC.